This T cell receptor beta chain was identified in a study of identifying expanded T cells in peripheral blood. Here immunoSEQ multiplex PCR was the method, and the copy in TCRdb shows in-frame clones only, minus some. The sample lists about 80,000 clones, approximately 90% occurring once. This CDR3 has 15 amino acids. The V end lost 0 bases, the J end lost 4 bases, and 12 bases lay between the germline ends. Per the germline V gene, CDR1 is MNHNS and CDR2 is SASEGT. Material: blood. The chain carries TRBV6-1 and TRBJ1-2; D gene unclear. This clonotype was sampled from a person aged 18-70 years in good health. The CDR3 protein is CASSEASDRAYGYTF. CDR3 sequence (DNA): TGTGCCAGCAGTGAAGCGTCGGATCGGGCCTATGGCTACACCTTC.